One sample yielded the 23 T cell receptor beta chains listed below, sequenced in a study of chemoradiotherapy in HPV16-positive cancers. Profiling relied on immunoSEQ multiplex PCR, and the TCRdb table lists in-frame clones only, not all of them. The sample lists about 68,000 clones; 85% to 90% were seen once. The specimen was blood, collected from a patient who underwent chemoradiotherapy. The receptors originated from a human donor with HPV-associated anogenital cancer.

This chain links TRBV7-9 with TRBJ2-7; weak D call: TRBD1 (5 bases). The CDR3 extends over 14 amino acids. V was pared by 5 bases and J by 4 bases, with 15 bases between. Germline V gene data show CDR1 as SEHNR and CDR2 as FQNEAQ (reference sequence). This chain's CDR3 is CASSPVQGTYEQYF. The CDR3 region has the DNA TGTGCCAGCAGCCCCGTTCAGGGAACATACGAGCAGTACTTC.

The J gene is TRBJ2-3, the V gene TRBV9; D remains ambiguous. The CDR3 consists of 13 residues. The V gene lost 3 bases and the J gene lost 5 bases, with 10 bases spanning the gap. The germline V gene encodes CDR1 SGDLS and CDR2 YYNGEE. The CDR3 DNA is TGTGCCAGCAGCGGAAACTATAGAGATACGCAGTATTTT. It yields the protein CASSGNYRDTQYF. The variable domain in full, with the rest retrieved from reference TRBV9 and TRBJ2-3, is DSGVTQTPKHLITATGQRVTLRCSPRSGDLSVYWYQQSLDQGLQFLIQYYNGEERAKGNILERFSAQQFPDLHSELNLSSLELGDSALYFCASSGNYRDTQYFGPGTRLTVL.

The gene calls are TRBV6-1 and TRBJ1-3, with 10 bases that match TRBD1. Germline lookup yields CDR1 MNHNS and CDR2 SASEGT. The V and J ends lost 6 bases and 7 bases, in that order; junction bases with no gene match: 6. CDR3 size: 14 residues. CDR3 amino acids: CASREPGQGNTIYF. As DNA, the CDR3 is TGTGCCAGCAGGGAACCGGGACAGGGGAACACCATATATTTT.

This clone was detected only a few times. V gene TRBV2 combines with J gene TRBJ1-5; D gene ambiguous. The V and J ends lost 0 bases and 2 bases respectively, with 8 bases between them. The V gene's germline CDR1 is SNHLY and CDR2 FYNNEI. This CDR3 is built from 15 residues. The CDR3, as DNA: TGTGCCAGCAGTGAAGCGTCTGGGCGCAATCAGCCCCAGCATTTT. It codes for CASSEASGRNQPQHF.

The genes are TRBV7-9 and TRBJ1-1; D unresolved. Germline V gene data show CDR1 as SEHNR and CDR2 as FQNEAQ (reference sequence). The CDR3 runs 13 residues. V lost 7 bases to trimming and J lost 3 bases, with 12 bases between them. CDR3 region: CASKTGEDTEAFF. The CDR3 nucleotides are TGTGCCAGCAAAACCGGCGAGGACACTGAAGCTTTCTTT.

CDR3 coding DNA: TGTGCCAGCAGTGAGGGAGCGGGGGCCGGGGCAGATACGCAGTATTTT. It specifies CASSEGAGAGADTQYF. The chain uses TRBV6-4 and TRBJ2-3; 8 bases map to TRBD2. V gave up 3 bases and J gave up 4 bases; unmatched junction bases: 9. The CDR3 is 16 amino acids. Germline V gene lookup returns CDR1 MRHNA and CDR2 SNTAGT.

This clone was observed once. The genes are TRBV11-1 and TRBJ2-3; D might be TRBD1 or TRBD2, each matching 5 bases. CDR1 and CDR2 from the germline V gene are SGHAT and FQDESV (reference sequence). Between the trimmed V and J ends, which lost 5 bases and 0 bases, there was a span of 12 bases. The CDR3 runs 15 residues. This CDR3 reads CASSPVGPSTDTQYF. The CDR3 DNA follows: TGTGCCAGCAGCCCGGTGGGACCAAGCACAGATACGCAGTATTTT.

Written as DNA, the CDR3 is TGCAGCGTTGGGCAGGGGGCGTCCGAGCAGTACTTC. It encodes CSVGQGASEQYF. The chain combines TRBV29-1 with TRBJ2-7, with 8 bases matching TRBD1. V lost 4 bases and J lost 6; bases outside the gene matches: 5. The germline gives CDR1 SQVTM, CDR2 ANQGSEA. This CDR3 spans 12 amino acids.

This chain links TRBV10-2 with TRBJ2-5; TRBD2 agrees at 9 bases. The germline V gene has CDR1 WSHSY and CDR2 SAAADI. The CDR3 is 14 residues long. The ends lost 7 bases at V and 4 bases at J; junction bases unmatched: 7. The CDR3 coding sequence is TGCGCCAGCATAGGGCGGGGGGGTTCAGAGACCCAGTACTTC. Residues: CASIGRGGSETQYF.

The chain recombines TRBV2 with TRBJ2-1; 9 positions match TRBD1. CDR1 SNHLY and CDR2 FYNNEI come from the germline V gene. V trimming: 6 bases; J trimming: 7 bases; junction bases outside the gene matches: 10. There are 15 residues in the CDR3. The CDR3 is CASRDGQGPGNEQFF. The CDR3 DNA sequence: TGTGCCAGCAGGGATGGACAGGGGCCAGGTAATGAGCAGTTCTTC. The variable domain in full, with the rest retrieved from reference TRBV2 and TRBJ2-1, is EPEVTQTPSHQVTQMGQEVILRCVPISNHLYFYWYRQILGQKVEFLVSFYNNEISEKSEIFDDQFSVERPDGSNFTLKIRSTKLEDSAMYFCASRDGQGPGNEQFFGPGTRLTVL.

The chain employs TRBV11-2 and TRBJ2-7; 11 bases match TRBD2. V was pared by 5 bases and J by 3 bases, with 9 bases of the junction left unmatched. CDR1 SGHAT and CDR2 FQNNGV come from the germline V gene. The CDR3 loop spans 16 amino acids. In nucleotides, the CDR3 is TGTGCCAGCAGCCTAGCGACTAGCGGGAATCTCTACGAGCAGTACTTC. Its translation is CASSLATSGNLYEQYF.

This CDR3 is CASSEVGTDNEQFF. CDR3 in DNA: TGTGCCAGCAGTGAAGTGGGGACAGACAATGAGCAGTTCTTC. The chain uses TRBV2 and TRBJ2-1; TRBD1 matches 7 bases. Germline CDR1 reads SNHLY; CDR2 reads FYNNEI. V shed 1 base and J 5 bases; nucleotides not matched to a gene: 2. This CDR3 is built from 14 residues.

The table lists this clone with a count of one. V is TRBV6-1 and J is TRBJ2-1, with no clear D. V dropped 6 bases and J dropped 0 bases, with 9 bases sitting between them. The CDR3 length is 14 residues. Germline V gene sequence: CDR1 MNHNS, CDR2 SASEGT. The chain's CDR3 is CASRTLDSYNEQFF. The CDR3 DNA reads TGTGCCAGCAGGACACTTGACTCCTACAATGAGCAGTTCTTC.

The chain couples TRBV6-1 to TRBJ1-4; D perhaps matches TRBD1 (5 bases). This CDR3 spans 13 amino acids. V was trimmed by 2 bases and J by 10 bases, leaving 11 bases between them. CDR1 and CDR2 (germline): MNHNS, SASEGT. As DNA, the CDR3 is TGTGCCAGCAGTGAACTGGGGGTGGGAAAACTGTTTTTT. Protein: CASSELGVGKLFF.

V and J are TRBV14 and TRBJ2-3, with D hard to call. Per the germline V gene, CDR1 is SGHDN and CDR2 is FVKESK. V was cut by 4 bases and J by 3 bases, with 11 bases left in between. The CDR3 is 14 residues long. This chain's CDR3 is CASSPAVGTDTQYF. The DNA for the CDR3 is TGTGCCAGCAGCCCTGCTGTGGGGACAGATACGCAGTATTTT.

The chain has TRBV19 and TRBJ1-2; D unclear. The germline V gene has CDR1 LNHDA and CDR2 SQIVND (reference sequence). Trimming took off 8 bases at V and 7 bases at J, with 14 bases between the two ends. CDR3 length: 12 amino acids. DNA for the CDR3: TGTGCCAGTCGCTCGCTTGGGTTTGGCTACACCTTC. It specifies CASRSLGFGYTF. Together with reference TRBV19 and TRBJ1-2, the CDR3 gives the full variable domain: DGGITQSPKYLFRKEGQNVTLSCEQNLNHDAMYWYRQDPGQGLRLIYYSQIVNDFQKGDIAEGYSVSREKKESFPLTVTSAQKNPTAFYLCASRSLGFGYTFGSGTRLTVV.

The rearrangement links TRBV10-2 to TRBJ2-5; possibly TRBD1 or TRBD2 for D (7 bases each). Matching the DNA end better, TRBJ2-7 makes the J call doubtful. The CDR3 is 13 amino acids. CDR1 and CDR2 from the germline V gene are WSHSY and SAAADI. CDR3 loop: CASSDREGPEQYF. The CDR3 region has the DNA TGCGCCAGCAGCGACAGGGAGGGACCCGAGCAGTACTTC.

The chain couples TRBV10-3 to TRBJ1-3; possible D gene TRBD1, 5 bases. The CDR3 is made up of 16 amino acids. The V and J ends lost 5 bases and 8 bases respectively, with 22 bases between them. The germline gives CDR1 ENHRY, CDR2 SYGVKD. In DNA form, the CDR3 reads TGTGCCATCAGTCTCAGGGCCCCGGGCGAGAGAGACACCATATATTTT. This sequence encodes CAISLRAPGERDTIYF.

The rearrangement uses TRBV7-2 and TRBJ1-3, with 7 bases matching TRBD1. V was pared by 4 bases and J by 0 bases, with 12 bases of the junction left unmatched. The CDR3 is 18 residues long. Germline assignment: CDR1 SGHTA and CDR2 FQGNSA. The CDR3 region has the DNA TGTGCCAGCAGCTCTGACAGGGTAGGAGGCCTCTCTGGAAACACCATATATTTT. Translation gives CASSSDRVGGLSGNTIYF.

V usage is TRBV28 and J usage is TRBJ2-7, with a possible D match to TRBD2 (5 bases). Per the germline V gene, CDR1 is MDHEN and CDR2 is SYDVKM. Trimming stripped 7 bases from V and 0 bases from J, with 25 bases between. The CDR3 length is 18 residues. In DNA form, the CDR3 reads TGTGCCAGCACCAAGCCTGGCGCGAGGGCTGGTAGCTCCTACGAGCAGTACTTC. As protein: CASTKPGARAGSSYEQYF.

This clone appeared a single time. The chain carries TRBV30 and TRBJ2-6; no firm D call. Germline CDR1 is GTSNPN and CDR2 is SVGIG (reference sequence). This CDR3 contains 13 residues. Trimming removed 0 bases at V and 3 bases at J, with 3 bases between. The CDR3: CAWSVHGANVLTF. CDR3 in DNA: TGTGCCTGGAGTGTTCATGGGGCCAACGTCCTGACTTTC. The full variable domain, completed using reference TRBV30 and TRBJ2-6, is SQTIHQWPATLVQPVGSPLSLECTVEGTSNPNLYWYRQAAGRGLQLLFYSVGIGQISSEVPQNLSASRPQDRQFILSSKKLLLSDSGFYLCAWSVHGANVLTFGAGSRLTVL.

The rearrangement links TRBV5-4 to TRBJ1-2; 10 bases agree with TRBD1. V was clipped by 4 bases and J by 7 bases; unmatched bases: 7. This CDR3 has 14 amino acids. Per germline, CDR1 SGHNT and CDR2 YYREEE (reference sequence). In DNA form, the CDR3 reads TGTGCCAGCAGCACTCCGGGACAGGGGTTTGGCTACACCTTC. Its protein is CASSTPGQGFGYTF.

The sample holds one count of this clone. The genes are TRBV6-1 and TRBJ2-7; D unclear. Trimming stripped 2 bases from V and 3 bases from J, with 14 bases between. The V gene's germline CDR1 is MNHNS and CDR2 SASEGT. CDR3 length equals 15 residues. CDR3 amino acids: CASSELLGQNYEQYF. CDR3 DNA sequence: TGTGCCAGCAGTGAATTATTAGGGCAAAACTACGAGCAGTACTTC.